One and the same sample provided the 23 T cell receptor beta chains below, sequenced in a study of Graves' ophthalmopathy and Graves' hyperthyroidism. Scientists amplified the TCR beta CDR3 regions from RNA transcripts. Investigators did first-round RT-PCR with HTBI primers, then second-round multiplex PCR. TCRdb reprocessed the multiplex PCR reads with MiXCR, giving one entry per CDR3 protein. The table has approximately 160,000 distinct CDR3 sequences, approximately 40% seen once. The sample taken for sequencing was peripheral blood. These receptors were taken from a man under 40 with Graves' ophthalmopathy.

The chain uses TRBV6-1 and TRBJ2-7; D gene ambiguous. CDR3 length: 16 residues. The ends were cut back, 6 bases at V and 0 bases at J, with 18 bases in the middle. In germline, CDR1 is MNHNS, CDR2 SASEGT. The chain's CDR3 is CASRNTLAAYSYEQYF. In nucleotides, the CDR3 is TGTGCCAGCAGAAATACTCTCGCGGCCTACTCCTACGAGCAGTACTTC.

The V and J genes are TRBV2 and TRBJ1-2; D is unclear. The CDR3 length is 12 residues. V was pared by 5 bases and J by 7 bases, with 11 bases between. Germline CDR1 reads SNHLY; CDR2 reads FYNNEI. Here the CDR3 reads CASSLAPGGYTF. The CDR3 coding sequence is TGTGCCAGCAGTTTGGCTCCCGGTGGCTACACCTTC.

The genes are TRBV20-1 and TRBJ2-5; tentatively, D is TRBD1 (5 bases). Germline CDR1 and CDR2: DFQATT and SNEGSKA (reference sequence). This CDR3 region has 14 residues. With 4 bases removed from V and 1 base from J, the gap between germline ends came to 13 bases. CDR3 region: CSANLVGVQETQYF. DNA for the CDR3: TGCAGTGCTAATCTTGTAGGGGTCCAAGAGACCCAGTACTTC.

The chain employs TRBV11-1 and TRBJ2-5; 7 bases fit TRBD2. The CDR3 covers 14 residues. Trimming removed 5 bases from V and 4 bases from J; junction bases left unmatched: 7. Germline CDR1 and CDR2: SGHAT and FQDESV (reference sequence). Here the CDR3 DNA reads TGTGCCAGCAGCCGAGGGAGGGACGGAGAGACCCAGTACTTC. It translates to CASSRGRDGETQYF. The whole variable domain, filled in from reference TRBV11-1 and TRBJ2-5, reads EAEVAQSPRYKITEKSQAVAFWCDPISGHATLYWYRQILGQGPELLVQFQDESVVDDSQLPKDRFSAERLKGVDSTLKIQPAELGDSAMYLCASSRGRDGETQYFGPGTRLLVL.

There are many counts of this clonotype. Being one base from a much bigger clone, this may be a read error. This chain uses TRBV12-3 or TRBV12-4 with TRBJ1-1; possible D gene TRBD1, 5 bases. Trimming left V 4 bases short and J 3 bases short, with 12 bases between. The CDR3 sequence is 14 residues long. This CDR3 is CASSSGQTYTEAFF. CDR3 DNA: TGTGCCAGCAGTTCAGGGCAGACCTACACTGAAGCTTTCTTT.

This clonotype was picked up many times. The chain recombines TRBV19 with TRBJ1-5; D unclear. V was trimmed by 8 bases and J by 5 bases, leaving 10 bases between them. CDR3 length equals 12 residues. CDR1 is LNHDA, CDR2 SQIVND, per germline (reference sequence). The CDR3 DNA follows: TGTGCCAGTGCGGGTGGATATCAGCCCCAGCATTTT. Its translation is CASAGGYQPQHF. Combining the CDR3 with reference TRBV19 and TRBJ1-5 gives the whole variable domain DGGITQSPKYLFRKEGQNVTLSCEQNLNHDAMYWYRQDPGQGLRLIYYSQIVNDFQKGDIAEGYSVSREKKESFPLTVTSAQKNPTAFYLCASAGGYQPQHFGDGTRLSIL.

This clonotype showed up just a few times. This chain connects TRBV7-8 to TRBJ1-6; weak D call: TRBD1 (6 bases). Per germline, CDR1 SGHVS and CDR2 FQNEAQ. The germline V and J ends were trimmed by 1 base and 9 bases, with 13 bases remaining between them. There are 15 residues in the CDR3. DNA for the CDR3: TGTGCCAGCAGCTTAGTTCCAGGGGAGGCTTCACCCCTCCACTTT. Translated: CASSLVPGEASPLHF.

This clonotype was recorded at least ten times. The rearrangement links TRBV29-1 to TRBJ2-5, with D perhaps TRBD2 (5 bases). CDR1 is SQVTM, CDR2 ANQGSEA, per germline. The CDR3 has 11 residues. The V end lost 8 bases, the J end lost 1 base, and 8 bases lay between the germline ends. In DNA, the CDR3 is TGCAGCACCGGAGGCCAAGAGACCCAGTACTTC. This translates into CSTGGQETQYF.

The rearrangement joins TRBV29-1 to TRBJ2-7; perhaps TRBD2 as D (5 bases). CDR3 length equals 15 residues. The V gene's germline CDR1 is SQVTM and CDR2 ANQGSEA. V lost 6 bases and J 2 bases, leaving 20 bases between the germline ends. The CDR3 nucleotides read TGCAGCGTCCAGACCCACCAGCGGAAACCCTACGAGCAGTACTTC. This translates into CSVQTHQRKPYEQYF.

This clonotype was detected ten times or more. V usage is TRBV12-3 or TRBV12-4 and J usage is TRBJ1-1; 7 positions match TRBD1. V shed 7 bases and J 0 bases; nucleotides not matched to a gene: 5. This CDR3 is 14 amino acids long. CDR3 nucleotide sequence: TGTGCCAGCACCAGACAGGGTTTGAACACTGAAGCTTTCTTT. This encodes CASTRQGLNTEAFF.

This clonotype was picked up one time. CDR3 residues: CASSRADTNYGYTF. As DNA, the CDR3 is TGTGCCAGCAGTAGGGCAGACACTAACTATGGCTACACCTTC. The chain is built from TRBV12-3 or TRBV12-4 and TRBJ1-2; D remains unclear. Trimming shortened V by 5 bases and J by 0 bases, and 10 bases separated the two germline ends. This CDR3 is built from 14 residues.

This clonotype was counted many times. Written as DNA, the CDR3 is TGCAGTGCTCCTAGGGGGCGCGATGAAGCTTTCTTT. Translation gives CSAPRGRDEAFF. J is TRBJ1-1 and V is TRBV20-1, with 7 nucleotides matching TRBD1. The germline CDR1 and CDR2 sequences are DFQATT and SNEGSKA (reference sequence). The J segment lost 7 bases and the V segment lost 5 bases, leaving 7 bases of the junction unmatched. CDR3 size: 12 residues.

The chain has TRBV19 and TRBJ2-5; 9 nucleotides line up with TRBD1. The CDR3 is 15 residues long. With 3 bases clipped from V and 4 bases from J, the junction kept 6 bases outside the gene matches. Germline V gene data show CDR1 as LNHDA and CDR2 as SQIVND (reference sequence). The CDR3 bases are TGTGCCAGTAGTATGTGGACAGGGGCGGGAGAGACCCAGTACTTC. Protein product: CASSMWTGAGETQYF.

This clonotype showed up many times. J is TRBJ1-5 and V is TRBV20-1, with D maybe TRBD1 (6 bases). The germline V gene encodes CDR1 DFQATT and CDR2 SNEGSKA (reference sequence). The germline V and J ends were trimmed by 5 bases and 3 bases, with 14 bases remaining between them. The CDR3 totals 14 residues. CDR3 sequence: CSARIGGFNQPQHF. In DNA, the CDR3 is TGCAGTGCTCGAATAGGGGGGTTCAATCAGCCCCAGCATTTT.

V usage is TRBV15 and J usage is TRBJ2-5, with 9 positions matching TRBD1. Germline CDR1 and CDR2: LNHNV and YYDKDF (reference sequence). V shed 5 bases, J shed 4 bases, and the junction held 5 bases outside the gene matches. The CDR3 totals 14 residues. The CDR3 sequence is CATSVRDRVETQYF. In DNA form, the CDR3 reads TGTGCCACCAGCGTCCGGGACAGGGTAGAGACCCAGTACTTC.

This clonotype was picked up many times. Here the CDR3 reads CASSPALASTGELFF. CDR3 nucleotides: TGTGCCAGCAGCCCCGCCCTGGCGAGCACCGGGGAGCTGTTTTTT. The V call is TRBV7-3, the J call TRBJ2-2; D remains ambiguous. The CDR3 has 15 residues. Trimming took 5 bases from V and 4 from J, leaving 14 bases between them. Per the germline V gene, CDR1 is SGHTA and CDR2 is FQGTGA.

This clonotype was counted ten times or more. The chain combines TRBV4-3 with TRBJ2-7, with 8 bases identical to TRBD2. CDR3 length: 15 amino acids. V was clipped by 0 bases and J by 4 bases; unmatched bases: 5. Germline CDR1 reads LGHNA; CDR2 reads YSLEER. In nucleotides, the CDR3 is TGCGCCAGCAGCCAAGATGTAGCGGGACCGTACGAGCAGTACTTC. Protein product: CASSQDVAGPYEQYF.

This clonotype was found many times. This sequence joins TRBV20-1 and TRBJ1-5; D is unclear. The CDR3 spans 15 residues. V lost 4 bases to trimming and J lost 5 bases, with 18 bases between them. Germline assignment: CDR1 DFQATT and CDR2 SNEGSKA (reference sequence). This CDR3 reads CSAIVPGVGYQPQHF. Written as DNA, the CDR3 is TGCAGTGCTATCGTGCCCGGGGTCGGCTATCAGCCCCAGCATTTT.

This chain uses TRBV6-1 with TRBJ1-5; D remains ambiguous. CDR3 length: 13 residues. CDR1 and CDR2 from the germline V gene are MNHNS and SASEGT. V was pared by 3 bases and J by 8 bases, with 11 bases between. The CDR3 DNA is TGTGCCAGCAGTGACATAGATTTCAAGCCCCAGCATTTT. Amino acid sequence: CASSDIDFKPQHF.

This clonotype was detected ten times or more. The V and J genes are TRBV28 and TRBJ1-2; D is undetermined. CDR3 length equals 13 residues. CDR1 is MDHEN and CDR2 is SYDVKM in the germline V gene. The V end lost 6 bases, the J end lost 0 bases, and 8 bases lay between the germline ends. Written as DNA, the CDR3 is TGTGCCAGCAGCCCCCCTACTAACTATGGCTACACCTTC. Amino acid sequence: CASSPPTNYGYTF.

This chain uses TRBV20-1 with TRBJ2-5; 7 positions match TRBD1. Germline V gives CDR1 DFQATT, CDR2 SNEGSKA (reference sequence). CDR3 length: 12 amino acids. Trimming cost V 7 bases and J 2 bases; bases outside gene matches: 4. The CDR3 bases are TGCAGTGTTGGGGACAGACAAGAGACCCAGTACTTC. Its translation: CSVGDRQETQYF.

The table lists this clonotype with many counts. The chain has TRBV12-3 or TRBV12-4 and TRBJ2-7; perhaps D is TRBD1 or TRBD2 (6 bases each). The CDR3 runs 14 residues. Trimming cost V 5 bases and J 4 bases, with 15 bases left between them. CDR3 sequence reads: CASSRRGGGYEQYF. The CDR3, as DNA: TGTGCCAGCAGTCGTCGCGGAGGGGGTTACGAGCAGTACTTC.

This clonotype rates as medium-sized (0.01 to 0.1%). This chain uses TRBV6-5 with TRBJ2-7, with no clear D. V lost 9 bases, J lost 7 bases, and 19 bases lay in between. The CDR3 length is 13 residues. The V gene's germline CDR1 is MNHEY and CDR2 SVGAGI. The CDR3 nucleotides read TGTGCCAGTGGGGTGAGCGAAGCCGGGGAGCAGTACTTC. Its translation is CASGVSEAGEQYF.